The rows below give T cell receptor beta chains drawn from one sample of a study of blood T cells in healthy people across ages. Via MiXCR, TCRdb re-called the 5' RACE reads, giving one row per CDR3 protein. The sample shows roughly 1,800,000 distinct CDR3 sequences, roughly 52% of them seen only once. The specimen was blood. Every receptor here comes from a woman in her 40s in good health. Each CDR3 is given with its conserved first and last residue. The D gene is left open where the match is weak. Size tells how often a clone was seen (once, few, many) or the class of an expanded clone, and some rows leave it out.

>TRBJ2-7|.|.|TRBV27
CASSVIGAPHEQYF
TGTGCCAGCAGTGTAATAGGGGCTCCACACGAGCAGTACTTC
>TRBJ2-3|TRBD2|few|TRBV7-2
CASSSGGDQDTDTQYF
TGTGCCAGCAGCTCCGGGGGGGACCAAGACACAGATACGCAGTATTTT
>TRBJ2-6|.|.|TRBV4-3
CASSHQDKGDISGANVLTF
TGCGCCAGCAGCCATCAAGATAAGGGAGACATCTCTGGGGCCAACGTCCTGACTTTC
>TRBJ1-6|.|.|TRBV7-2
CASSSSGPYNSPLHF
TGTGCCAGCAGCTCCTCGGGTCCCTATAATTCACCCCTCCACTTT
>TRBJ2-7|TRBD2|.|TRBV29-1
CSVEGEGGEQYF
TGCAGCGTTGAGGGGGAGGGTGGCGAGCAGTACTTC
>TRBJ2-7|.|.|TRBV7-2
CASSLAIPRITSSYEQYF
TGTGCCAGCAGCTTAGCGATTCCCCGAATTACTAGCTCCTACGAGCAGTACTTC
>TRBJ2-1|.|.|TRBV2
CARRSLGGNEQFF
TGTGCCCGACGGTCCCTTGGCGGCAATGAGCAGTTCTTC
>TRBJ2-1|TRBD1|.|TRBV28
CASSAFGTAFYNEQFF
TGTGCCAGCAGTGCTTTTGGGACAGCCTTTTACAATGAGCAGTTCTTC
>TRBJ2-7|.|.|TRBV24-1
CATSDVTLNEQYF
TGTGCCACCAGTGATGTGACCCTCAATGAGCAGTACTTC
>TRBJ2-3|TRBD2|few|TRBV5-1
CASSLSPGTNTDTQYF
TGCGCCAGCAGCCTGTCCCCGGGGACTAACACAGATACGCAGTATTTT
>TRBJ1-2|TRBD1|few|TRBV20-1
CSAGDRALYGYTF
TGCAGTGCTGGGGACAGGGCCCTCTATGGCTACACCTTC
>TRBJ2-5|.|few|TRBV7-2
CASSLGVARLGETQYF
TGTGCCAGCAGCTTAGGGGTCGCTCGATTGGGAGAGACCCAGTACTTC
>TRBJ2-5|TRBD1|.|TRBV20-1
CSADDRAEIGTQYF
TGCAGTGCAGACGACAGGGCCGAGATAGGGACCCAGTACTTC
>TRBJ2-3|.|.|TRBV6-5
CASSSREFSGHTQYF
TGTGCCAGCAGTTCCCGGGAGTTCTCCGGGCATACGCAGTATTTT
>TRBJ1-4|.|.|TRBV5-1
CASSTYGATNEKLFF
TGTGCCAGCAGTACTTATGGTGCAACTAATGAAAAACTGTTTTTT
>TRBJ2-3|.|few|TRBV2
CATRSAEITDTQYF
TGTGCCACCCGGTCAGCGGAGATTACAGATACGCAGTATTTT
>TRBJ2-5|.|.|TRBV18
CASSPRDLRGETQYF
TGTGCCAGCTCACCGCGGGACCTCCGGGGGGAGACCCAGTACTTC
>TRBJ2-3|TRBD2|.|TRBV20-1
CSAHPGGGPDTRYF
TGCAGTGCTCATCCTGGCGGGGGGCCAGATACGCGGTATTTT
>TRBJ2-4|.|.|TRBV6-6
CASGFRLQEPKNIQYF
TGTGCCAGCGGTTTCAGATTACAGGAACCCAAAAACATTCAGTACTTC
>TRBJ1-2|.|once|TRBV21-1
CAGRTDLYGYTF
TGTGCCGGAAGGACAGATTTATATGGCTACACCTTC
>TRBJ2-1|.|.|TRBV5-1
CASSLAQAGSYNEQFF
TGCGCCAGCAGCTTGGCACAGGCCGGCTCCTACAATGAGCAGTTCTTC
>TRBJ2-7|.|.|TRBV18
CASSPSAYYEQYF
TGTGCCAGCTCACCCTCAGCGTACTACGAGCAGTACTTC
>TRBJ2-1|TRBD1|.|TRBV20-1
CSASGQGREQFF
TGCAGTGCCTCGGGACAGGGGCGAGAGCAGTTCTTC
>TRBJ2-3|.|.|TRBV28
CASSFLQGRTDTQYF
TGTGCCAGCAGTTTCCTTCAGGGGAGGACAGATACGCAGTATTTT
>TRBJ1-2|TRBD1|.|TRBV5-1
CASSLQRGQSYNYGYTF
TGCGCCAGCAGCTTGCAAAGGGGACAGAGCTATAACTATGGCTACACCTTC
>TRBJ2-1|.|few|TRBV9
CASSVEGVVRNEQFF
TGTGCCAGCAGCGTAGAGGGAGTTGTACGGAATGAGCAGTTCTTC
>TRBJ1-2|TRBD1|.|TRBV6-2/TRBV6-3
CASSAGDRGRYGYTF
TGTGCCAGCAGTGCAGGGGACAGGGGAAGATATGGCTACACCTTC
>TRBJ2-7|TRBD1|.|TRBV24-1
CATSDSRQGGTYEQYF
TGTGCCACCAGTGATTCCCGACAGGGGGGAACCTACGAGCAGTACTTC
>TRBJ2-7|.|.|TRBV4-1
CASSNAFGTTTSYEQYF
TGCGCCAGCAGCAACGCCTTCGGGACGACGACCTCCTACGAGCAGTACTTC
>TRBJ2-6|.|once|TRBV7-3
CASSLLGGGTGANALTF
TGTGCCAGCAGCTTATTGGGGGGCGGGACCGGGGCCAACGCCCTGACTTTC
>TRBJ1-2|.|.|TRBV4-3
CASSQDLGGTNYGYTF
TGCGCCAGCAGCCAAGATCTTGGGGGCACTAACTATGGCTACACCTTC
>TRBJ2-5|TRBD2|.|TRBV7-2
CASRATSGGFETQYF
TGTGCCAGCAGGGCTACTAGCGGGGGGTTCGAGACCCAGTACTTC
>TRBJ2-2|.|.|TRBV20-1
CSARAAGAITGELFF
TGCAGTGCTAGAGCGGCGGGGGCCATCACCGGGGAGCTGTTTTTT
>TRBJ2-3|.|.|TRBV29-1
CSVQQGRRTDTQYF
TGCAGCGTTCAGCAGGGACGGAGAACAGATACGCAGTATTTT
>TRBJ1-1|.|few|TRBV6-2/TRBV6-3
CASSWRGEGAEAFF
TGTGCCAGCAGTTGGCGGGGGGAAGGGGCTGAAGCTTTCTTT
>TRBJ2-3|.|.|TRBV15
CATSSPITRGYTDTQYF
TGTGCCACCTCTTCTCCTATCACTAGGGGCTATACAGATACGCAGTATTTT
>TRBJ2-5|.|few|TRBV7-2
CASGVSGRETQYF
TGTGCCAGCGGAGTGTCTGGGAGGGAGACCCAGTACTTC
>TRBJ2-7|TRBD1|.|TRBV29-1
CSVTQGRYEQYF
TGCAGCGTTACACAGGGGCGGTACGAGCAGTACTTC
>TRBJ2-5|TRBD2|.|TRBV20-1
CSARAGTRKETQYF
TGCAGTGCTAGGGCCGGGACTAGGAAAGAGACCCAGTACTTC
>TRBJ1-5|.|few|TRBV20-1
CSAPESGRGFNQPQHF
TGCAGTGCCCCTGAGTCAGGGAGAGGTTTCAATCAGCCCCAGCATTTT
>TRBJ2-4|TRBD2|.|TRBV3-1
CASSQALGAGGHGNEQYF
TGTGCCAGCAGCCAAGCCCTAGGAGCGGGGGGGCATGGTAATGAGCAGTACTTC
>TRBJ2-7|.|once|TRBV29-1
CSGEDPGEQYF
TGCAGCGGTGAAGATCCAGGGGAGCAGTACTTC
>TRBJ2-4|TRBD1|.|TRBV10-2
CASSEAGTGGIQYF
TGCGCCAGCAGTGAGGCGGGGACAGGGGGTATTCAGTACTTC
>TRBJ2-1|.|.|TRBV18
CASSPSRGLALNEQFF
TGTGCCAGCTCACCAAGTAGAGGACTTGCACTGAATGAGCAGTTCTTC
>TRBJ2-6|.|few|TRBV7-9
CASRVGQSSGANVLTF
TGTGCCAGCCGGGTGGGTCAGTCCTCTGGGGCCAACGTCCTGACTTTC
>TRBJ2-3|TRBD2|once|TRBV7-2
CASSLGSLAGGPRGVQYF
TGTGCCAGCAGCTTAGGATCCCTAGCGGGGGGGCCTCGCGGGGTGCAGTATTTT
>TRBJ1-2|.|.|TRBV25-1
CASSELRGYTF
TGTGCCAGCAGTGAATTGAGGGGCTACACCTTC
>TRBJ1-2|.|few|TRBV9
CASSAPDEHGYTF
TGTGCCAGCAGCGCCCCGGACGAGCATGGCTACACCTTC
>TRBJ2-7|.|.|TRBV4-2
CASSQEARQSSYEQYF
TGTGCCAGCAGCCAAGAAGCCAGGCAGAGCTCCTACGAGCAGTACTTC
>TRBJ2-5|TRBD2|.|TRBV28
CASSFVFLAGGRPRETQYF
TGTGCCAGCAGTTTCGTCTTCCTAGCGGGGGGCCGTCCCAGGGAGACCCAGTACTTC
>TRBJ2-1|.|.|TRBV20-1
CSAIQVDNEQFF
TGCAGTGCTATACAGGTAGACAATGAGCAGTTCTTC
>TRBJ1-1|.|.|TRBV7-2
CASSPPGHKNTEAFF
TGTGCCAGCAGCCCGCCGGGACACAAGAACACTGAAGCTTTCTTT
>TRBJ1-2|.|.|TRBV9
CASSPPGVYGYTF
TGTGCCAGCAGCCCACCGGGGGTTTATGGCTACACCTTC
>TRBJ2-5|.|.|TRBV28
CASSPGGPREGRVQYF
TGTGCCAGCAGTCCGGGGGGCCCTCGGGAAGGGAGAGTGCAGTACTTC